This T cell receptor (beta chain) is from a study of technical replicates of blood from several donors. This clone came up once. Method: immunoSEQ multiplex PCR; TCRdb's copy keeps in-frame clones and lacks some. The sample yields tens of thousands of clones, roughly 90% seen once. J gave up 2 bases and V 5 bases, and 12 bases lay outside the gene matches. CDR1 and CDR2 from the germline V gene are SGDLS and YYNGEE. The CDR3 is 17 amino acids. This sequence was found in a human donor in good health. This chain connects TRBV9 to TRBJ1-3, with 8 bases identical to TRBD1. The sample was T cells isolated from PBMCs. The DNA for the CDR3 is TGTGCCAGCAGTTTATATCCCGGGACAGGAACTGGAAACACCATATATTTT. Translating gives CASSLYPGTGTGNTIYF.